These 3 T cell receptor beta chains were sequenced from one sample in a study of T cell responses to AZD1222 COVID-19 vaccine. Data came from immunoSEQ multiplex PCR; TCRdb stores just in-frame clones and leaves some out. The repertoire holds approximately 100,000 clones, with 85% to 90% as singletons. The specimen was peripheral blood, collected on day 0 of AZD1222 vaccination. The source is an adult in good health.

This clone was recorded once. The CDR3 here is CAWSNYRGDFSRGNQPQHF. The CDR3 region has the DNA TGTGCCTGGAGTAACTACCGAGGGGACTTCTCTCGGGGCAATCAGCCCCAGCATTTT. V and J are TRBV30 and TRBJ1-5; tentative D call: TRBD1 (5 bases). V dropped 2 bases and J dropped 2 bases, with 25 bases sitting between them. Germline CDR1 reads GTSNPN; CDR2 reads SVGIG (reference sequence). The CDR3 extends over 19 amino acids.

Turning to this clone: This same CDR3 is encoded by further DNA sequences in the sample. The V gene is TRBV7-3, the J gene TRBJ2-3, with 11 bases identical to TRBD2. Per germline, CDR1 SGHTA and CDR2 FQGTGA. This CDR3 spans 15 amino acids. V dropped 6 bases and J dropped 3; count of bases not matched to a gene: 5. CDR3 coding DNA: TGTGCCAGCAGTTTGACTAGCGGGGAAACAGATACGCAGTATTTT. Its translation: CASSLTSGETDTQYF.

This clone showed up just once. This chain joins TRBV5-8 and TRBJ2-5; D unclear. Germline CDR1 is SGHTS and CDR2 is YDEGEE. V was cut by 4 bases and J by 2 bases, with 9 bases left in between. This CDR3 has 13 residues. As DNA, the CDR3 is TGTGCCAGCAGCCCCGCGCGGCAAGAGACCCAGTACTTC. It encodes CASSPARQETQYF.